This T cell receptor (beta chain) is from a study of blood T cells in healthy people across ages. With a J-beta primer mix and a sample-barcoded 5' primer, a second PCR ran roughly 6 to 11 cycles. In TCRdb, the 5' RACE reads were re-called with MiXCR into one record per CDR3 protein. The repertoire consists of approximately 810,000 distinct CDR3 sequences, with around 28% occurring once and the leading ten covering approximately 15%. This clonotype was counted at least ten times. J lost 8 bases, V lost 6 bases, and 6 bases had no gene match. Per germline, CDR1 MNHNS and CDR2 SASEGT. The CDR3 is 13 amino acids.

Sequenced sample: blood. This TCR was recovered from an elderly woman in good health. This rearrangement joins TRBV6-1 to TRBJ2-4; 8 nucleotides match TRBD1. The CDR3 loop is CASRGTGADIQYF. DNA of the CDR3: TGTGCCAGCAGGGGGACAGGCGCGGACATTCAGTACTTC.